Listed below are T cell receptor beta chains from one sample, sequenced in a study of blood T cell repertoires in COVID-19. TCRdb's copy holds only in-frame clones and misses some; the assay was immunoSEQ multiplex PCR. This sample has more than 350,000 clones; roughly nine tenths occur once, and the top ten carry more than 0.8%. Sample: PBMCs or T cells enriched from blood (not recorded which). These receptors came from a young man who had recovered from COVID-19. The CDR3 runs from the conserved cysteine through the conserved F or W. The D gene is left open where the match is weak. The size of a clone is reported for some rows only, either as once, few or many, or as a class for expanded clones.

.	15	.	TRBV28	TRBJ1-5	TGTGCCAGCAGTTTGGCAACAGGGAGTTTTCAGCCCCAGCATTTT	CASSLATGSFQPQHF
.	13	.	TRBV15	TRBJ2-1	TGTGCCACTACCTCCGGGAGTGAAAATGAGCAGTTCTTC	CATTSGSENEQFF
.	16	TRBD2	TRBV5-1	TRBJ2-5	TGCGCCAGCAGCTTGGCGGGACTAGCGGGGCTGGAGACCCAGTACTTC	CASSLAGLAGLETQYF
.	16	.	TRBV7-7	TRBJ2-2	TGTGCCAGCAGCTTTGGGCCAGGGGCGAACACCGGGGAGCTGTTTTTT	CASSFGPGANTGELFF
.	14	.	TRBV19	TRBJ1-2	TGTGCCACCAAGGAAGGGAGCCAGACTAACGGCTACACCTTC	CATKEGSQTNGYTF
.	15	TRBD1	TRBV7-9	TRBJ2-5	TGTGCCAGCAGCTTATCCGGGACAGGGGTAGAGACCCAGTACTTC	CASSLSGTGVETQYF
.	15	.	TRBV19	TRBJ2-7	TGTGCCAGTAGTATTGATGGACAGTTTTTCTACGAGCAGTACTTC	CASSIDGQFFYEQYF
few	16	.	TRBV4-1	TRBJ1-2	TGCGCCAGCAGCCCCCAACCAGGGACTTTGAGGTATGGCTACACCTTC	CASSPQPGTLRYGYTF
.	13	.	TRBV11-3	TRBJ2-7	TGTGCCAGCAGCTTACATGCCAGCTACGAGCAGTACTTC	CASSLHASYEQYF
.	14	.	TRBV10-1	TRBJ2-1	TGCGCCAGCAGTGAAGGCAGGGGTCGAAGTGAGCAGTTCTTC	CASSEGRGRSEQFF
.	15	TRBD1	TRBV12-5	TRBJ2-1	TGTGCTAGTGGTCTAGGACAGGGGGGTTACAATGAGCAGTTCTTC	CASGLGQGGYNEQFF
.	14	.	TRBV28	TRBJ1-1	TGTGCCAGCAGACGACAGATCATGAACACTGAAGCTTTCTTT	CASRRQIMNTEAFF
.	11	.	TRBV7-9	TRBJ1-6	TGTGCCAGCAGCTCGGTTCCACCCCTCCACTTT	CASSSVPPLHF
.	15	TRBD1	TRBV28	TRBJ1-2	TGTGCCAGCAGTCAAACGGGACAGGGGAACTATGGCTACACCTTC	CASSQTGQGNYGYTF
.	12	.	TRBV6-6	TRBJ2-7	TGTGCCAGCAGTTCACTGGGCCACGAGCAGTACTTC	CASSSLGHEQYF
.	15	.	TRBV7-2	TRBJ1-1	TGTGCCAGCACCCCTTCTGTTTCGTGGAACACTGAAGCTTTCTTT	CASTPSVSWNTEAFF
.	15	TRBD2	TRBV2	TRBJ2-7	TGTGCCAGCAGCTTGCTAGCGGCTAGCTCCTACGAGCAGTACTTC	CASSLLAASSYEQYF
.	16	TRBD1	TRBV9	TRBJ2-3	TGTGCCAGCAGCGTAGGGGGCAGGGGGAGCACAGATACGCAGTATTTT	CASSVGGRGSTDTQYF
.	13	.	TRBV28	TRBJ2-2	TGTGCCAGCAGCCCGGACTATTACGCGGAGCTGTTTTTT	CASSPDYYAELFF
few	13	.	TRBV11-2	TRBJ1-2	TGTGCCAGCAGCCCACAGGGCACTAGGGGCTACACCTTC	CASSPQGTRGYTF
.	16	TRBD1	TRBV28	TRBJ1-2	TGTGCCAGCAGTTTGCCAGGGGGACAGGAAAACTATGGCTACACCTTC	CASSLPGGQENYGYTF
.	13	.	TRBV10-1	TRBJ2-3	TGCGCCAGCAGTGACAGGGGATGGGATACGCAGTATTTT	CASSDRGWDTQYF
.	14	.	TRBV28	TRBJ2-5	TGTGCCAGCAGTTCCCTCCAGTACCAAGAGACCCAGTACTTC	CASSSLQYQETQYF